This T cell receptor beta chain was documented in a study of cytomegalovirus exposure and HLA in healthy donors. A word on this clone: Its cognate antigen is unknown.

General study points: Later analysis revealed greater clonal expansion in HLA-associated TCR beta chains than in equally common others.

Germline loops: CDR1 SEHNR, CDR2 FQNEAQ (reference sequence). V was pared by 5 bases and J by 4 bases, with 15 bases between. CDR3 size: 15 residues. PCR used 60 Vbeta primers and 13 Jbeta primers. Some clones are missing from TCRdb's copy, which holds only in-frame ones; the method was immunoSEQ multiplex PCR. The table lists about 160,000 clones, around 80% of them singletons. The clonotype originates from a man aged 50 to 59 in good health and CMV-seropositive. The sample was PBMCs. The rearrangement links TRBV7-9 to TRBJ1-5, with TRBD1 as a possible D gene (6 bases). The DNA of the CDR3 is TGTGCCAGCAGCCGACAGGTCCTGACAAATCAGCCCCAGCATTTT. This gives the protein CASSRQVLTNQPQHF. The full variable domain, its missing parts supplied by reference TRBV7-9 and TRBJ1-5, is DTGVSQNPRHKITKRGQNVTFRCDPISEHNRLYWYRQTLGQGPEFLTYFQNEAQLEKSRLLSDRFSAERPKGSFSTLEIQRTEQGDSAMYLCASSRQVLTNQPQHFGDGTRLSIL.